The count of the clone carrying this TCR beta chain is one. A universal primer site was added by template switching, and unique molecular identifiers were carried by the cDNA. TCRdb re-called the 5' RACE reads with MiXCR, one entry per CDR3 protein. The table has 200,000 to 250,000 distinct CDR3 sequences, about 12% seen once. The sample belongs to a study of identical twins. These data also featured in a second study, about yellow fever vaccine responses in identical twins.

What was sequenced was memory (CD45RO+) T cells sorted from blood. The sequence derives from a woman between 18 and 30 years old in good health.

In nucleotides, the CDR3 is TGTGCCAGCAGTGTTAGGGGGTACACTGAAGCTTTCTTT. Amino acid sequence: CASSVRGYTEAFF. The V gene is TRBV28, the J gene TRBJ1-1; D might be TRBD1 (6 bases). Germline V CDR1 and CDR2: MDHEN, SYDVKM. Trimming stripped 5 bases from V and 3 bases from J, with 10 bases between. This CDR3 spans 13 amino acids.